This T cell receptor (beta chain) was identified during a study of blood T cell repertoires in COVID-19. Study summary: T cells, B-cell-depleted T cells, or PBMCs supplied cDNA or gDNA.

Repertoires were generated with immunoSEQ multiplex PCR, while TCRdb's copy carries only in-frame clones and drops some. The sample comprises 150,000 to 200,000 clones, approximately 80% of which are singletons, and approximately 6% rests with the top ten. CDR3 length equals 14 residues. The V end lost 5 bases, the J end lost 1 base, and 11 bases lay between the germline ends. Germline-derived CDR1 and CDR2 are SGHNT and YENEEA. The specimen was PBMCs or T cells enriched from blood (not recorded which). V usage is TRBV11-3 and J usage is TRBJ1-1; D unclear. The receptor's source is a man in his forties or fifties who had recovered from COVID-19. The CDR3 bases are TGTGCCAGCAGCATTGGTGCAGGGAACACTGAAGCTTTCTTT. Translated, it gives CASSIGAGNTEAFF.